The source of this T cell receptor beta chain is a study of shared clonotypes between healthy human individuals. CD45RA-negative memory and CD45RA+ naive subsets were split from the CD4+ cells. Germline CDR1 SGHVS, CDR2 FQNEAQ. V was trimmed by 1 base and J by 1 base, leaving 13 bases between them. This CDR3 comprises 16 residues. Researchers ran the assay at a deep level. Libraries were prepared by immunoSEQ multiplex PCR; TCRdb keeps only in-frame clonotypes and omits some of them. The sample holds approximately 1.5 million clones; less than 99% are singletons and the top ten take 0.36%. The sequenced sample was naive CD4+ T cells sorted from blood. Documented subset: CD45RA+ positively selected. This TCR derives from a young man in good health. The chain joins TRBV7-8 to TRBJ1-1; D gene unclear. CDR3 bases: TGTGCCAGCAGCTTAGGTCCACAGTTTGAGAACACTGAAGCTTTCTTT. Its protein product is CASSLGPQFENTEAFF.